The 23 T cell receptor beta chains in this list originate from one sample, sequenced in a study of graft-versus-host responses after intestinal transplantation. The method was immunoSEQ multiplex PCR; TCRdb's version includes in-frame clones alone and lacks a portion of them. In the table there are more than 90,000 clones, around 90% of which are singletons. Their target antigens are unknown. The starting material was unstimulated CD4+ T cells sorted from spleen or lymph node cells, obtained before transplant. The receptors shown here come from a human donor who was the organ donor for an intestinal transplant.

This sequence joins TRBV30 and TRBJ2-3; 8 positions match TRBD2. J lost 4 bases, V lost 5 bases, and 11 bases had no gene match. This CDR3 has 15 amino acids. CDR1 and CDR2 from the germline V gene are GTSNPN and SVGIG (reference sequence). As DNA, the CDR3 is TGTGCCTGGGCCCGGACTAGCCAACCGCCAGATACGCAGTATTTT. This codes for CAWARTSQPPDTQYF.

DNA for the CDR3: TGTGCCAGCAGCTTATTTACTAGCGGGAGAGAGACCCAGTACTTC. This translates into CASSLFTSGRETQYF. The V call is TRBV7-2, the J call TRBJ2-5; TRBD2 matches 11 bases. Germline V gives CDR1 SGHTA, CDR2 FQGNSA. This CDR3 is 15 amino acids long. With V trimmed by 2 bases and J by 4 bases, 3 bases remained unmatched.

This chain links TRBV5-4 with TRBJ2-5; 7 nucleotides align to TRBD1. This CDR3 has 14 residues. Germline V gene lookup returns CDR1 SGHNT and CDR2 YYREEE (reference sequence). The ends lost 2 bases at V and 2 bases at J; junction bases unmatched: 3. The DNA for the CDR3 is TGTGCCAGCAGCTTATGGGACAGACAAGAGACCCAGTACTTC. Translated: CASSLWDRQETQYF.

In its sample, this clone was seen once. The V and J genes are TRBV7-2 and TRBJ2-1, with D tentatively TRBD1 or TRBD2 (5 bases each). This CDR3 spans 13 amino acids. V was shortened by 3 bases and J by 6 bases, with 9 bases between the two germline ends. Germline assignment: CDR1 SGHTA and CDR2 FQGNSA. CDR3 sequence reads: CASSLGPSNEQFF. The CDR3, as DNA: TGTGCCAGCAGCTTGGGACCGAGCAATGAGCAGTTCTTC.

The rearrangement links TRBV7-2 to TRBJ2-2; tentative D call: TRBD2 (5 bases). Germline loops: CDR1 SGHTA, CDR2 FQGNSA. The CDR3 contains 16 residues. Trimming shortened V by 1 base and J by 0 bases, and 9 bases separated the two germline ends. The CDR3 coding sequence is TGTGCCAGCAGCTTAGGGCCCGGGGCGAACACCGGGGAGCTGTTTTTT. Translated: CASSLGPGANTGELFF. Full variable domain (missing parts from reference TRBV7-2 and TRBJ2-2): GAGVSQSPSNKVTEKGKDVELRCDPISGHTALYWYRQSLGQGLEFLIYFQGNSAPDKSGLPSDRFSAERTGGSVSTLTIQRTQQEDSAVYLCASSLGPGANTGELFFGEGSRLTVL.

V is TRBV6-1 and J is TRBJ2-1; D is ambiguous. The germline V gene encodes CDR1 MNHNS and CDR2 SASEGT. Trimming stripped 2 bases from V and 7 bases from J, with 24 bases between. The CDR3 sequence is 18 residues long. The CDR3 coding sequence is TGTGCCAGCAGTGAATTACGATACGACCTAGAAGAACCAAATGAGCAGTTCTTC. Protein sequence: CASSELRYDLEEPNEQFF.

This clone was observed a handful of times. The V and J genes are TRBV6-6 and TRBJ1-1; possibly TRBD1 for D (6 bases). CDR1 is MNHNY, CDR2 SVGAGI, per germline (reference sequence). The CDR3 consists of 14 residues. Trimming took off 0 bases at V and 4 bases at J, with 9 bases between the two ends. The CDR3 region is CASSYSQGGTEAFF. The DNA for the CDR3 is TGTGCCAGCAGTTACTCACAGGGCGGCACTGAAGCTTTCTTT.

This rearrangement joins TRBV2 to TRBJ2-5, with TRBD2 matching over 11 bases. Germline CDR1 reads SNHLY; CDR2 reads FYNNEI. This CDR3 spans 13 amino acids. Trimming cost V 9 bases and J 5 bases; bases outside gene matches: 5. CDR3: CASRLAGRETQYF. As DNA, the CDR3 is TGTGCCAGTCGACTAGCGGGACGGGAGACCCAGTACTTC.

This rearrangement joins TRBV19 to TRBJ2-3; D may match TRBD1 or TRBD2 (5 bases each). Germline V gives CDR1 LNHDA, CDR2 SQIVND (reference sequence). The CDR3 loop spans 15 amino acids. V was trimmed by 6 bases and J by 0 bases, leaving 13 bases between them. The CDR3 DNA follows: TGTGCCAGTAGCGACAGCGGATACAGCACAGATACGCAGTATTTT. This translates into CASSDSGYSTDTQYF.

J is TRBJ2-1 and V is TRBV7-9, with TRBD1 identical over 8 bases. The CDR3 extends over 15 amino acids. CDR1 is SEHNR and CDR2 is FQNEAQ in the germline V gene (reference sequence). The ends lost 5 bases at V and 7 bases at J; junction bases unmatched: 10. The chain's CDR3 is CASSPSWTGRNEQFF. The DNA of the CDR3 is TGTGCCAGCAGCCCGTCATGGACAGGGAGAAATGAGCAGTTCTTC.

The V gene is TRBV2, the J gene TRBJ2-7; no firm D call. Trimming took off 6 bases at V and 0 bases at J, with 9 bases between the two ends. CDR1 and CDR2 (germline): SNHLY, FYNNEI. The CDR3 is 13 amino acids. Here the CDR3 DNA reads TGTGCCAGCAGAGTCGACCGCTCCTACGAGCAGTACTTC. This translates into CASRVDRSYEQYF.

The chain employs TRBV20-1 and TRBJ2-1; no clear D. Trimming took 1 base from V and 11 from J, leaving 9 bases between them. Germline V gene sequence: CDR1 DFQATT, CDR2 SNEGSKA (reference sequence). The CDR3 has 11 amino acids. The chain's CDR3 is CSARGALQQFF. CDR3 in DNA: TGCAGTGCTAGAGGGGCCTTACAGCAGTTCTTC.

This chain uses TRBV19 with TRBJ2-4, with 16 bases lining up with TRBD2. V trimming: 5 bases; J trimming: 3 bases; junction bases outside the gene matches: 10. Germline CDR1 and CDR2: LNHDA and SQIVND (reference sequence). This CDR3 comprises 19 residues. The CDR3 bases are TGTGCCAGTAGTGAAGGAGGGGGACTAGCGGGAGGGGTCAAAAACATTCAGTACTTC. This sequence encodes CASSEGGGLAGGVKNIQYF.

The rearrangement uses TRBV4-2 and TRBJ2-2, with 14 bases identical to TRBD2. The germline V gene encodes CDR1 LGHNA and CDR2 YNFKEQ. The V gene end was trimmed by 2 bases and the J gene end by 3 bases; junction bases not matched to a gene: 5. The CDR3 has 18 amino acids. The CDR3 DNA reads TGTGCCAGCAGCCAAAGACTAGCGGGAGGGCCCGACACCGGGGAGCTGTTTTTT. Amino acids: CASSQRLAGGPDTGELFF.

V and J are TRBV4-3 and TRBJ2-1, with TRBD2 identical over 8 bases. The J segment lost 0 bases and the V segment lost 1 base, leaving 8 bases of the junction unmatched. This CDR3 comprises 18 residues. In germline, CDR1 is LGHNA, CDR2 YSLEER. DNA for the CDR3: TGCGCCAGCAGCCAAGCCCGGACTAGCTGGAGCTCCTACAATGAGCAGTTCTTC. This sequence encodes CASSQARTSWSSYNEQFF.

The CDR3 loop reads CAWSVYSSETQYF. CDR3 DNA sequence: TGTGCCTGGAGTGTATATAGTTCAGAGACCCAGTACTTC. The V and J genes are TRBV30 and TRBJ2-5; D ambiguous. Trimming took off 0 bases at V and 4 bases at J, with 9 bases between the two ends. The CDR3 runs to 13 residues. Germline V lookup: CDR1 GTSNPN, CDR2 SVGIG (reference sequence).

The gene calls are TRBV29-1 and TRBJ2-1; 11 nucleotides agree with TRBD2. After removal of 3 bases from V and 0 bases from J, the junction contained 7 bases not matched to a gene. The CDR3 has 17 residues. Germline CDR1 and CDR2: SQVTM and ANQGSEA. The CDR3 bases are TGCAGCGTTGACGGGGGAGGACTAGCGGGCTCCTACAATGAGCAGTTCTTC. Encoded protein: CSVDGGGLAGSYNEQFF.

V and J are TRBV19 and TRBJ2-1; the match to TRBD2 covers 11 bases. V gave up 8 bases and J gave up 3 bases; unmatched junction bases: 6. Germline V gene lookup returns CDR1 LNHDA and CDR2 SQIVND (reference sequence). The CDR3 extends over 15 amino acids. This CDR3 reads CASLAGGGGYNEQFF. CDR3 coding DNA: TGTGCCAGTCTAGCGGGAGGAGGGGGCTACAATGAGCAGTTCTTC.

Here the CDR3 reads CASSIGSGVYDTQYF. CDR3 DNA: TGTGCCAGTAGTATCGGTAGCGGGGTGTACGATACGCAGTATTTT. V and J are TRBV19 and TRBJ2-3; 8 bases are a match to TRBD2. Trimming cost V 3 bases and J 6 bases; bases outside gene matches: 8. The CDR3 runs to 15 residues. CDR1 is LNHDA, CDR2 SQIVND, per germline (reference sequence).

The CDR3 nucleotides read TGTGCCAGTAGTATGCAAGGGTACGATCAGCCCCAGCATTTT. This sequence encodes CASSMQGYDQPQHF. The rearrangement uses TRBV19 and TRBJ1-5; D not resolved. CDR1 LNHDA and CDR2 SQIVND come from the germline V gene (reference sequence). V was pared by 3 bases and J by 5 bases, with 11 bases between. The CDR3 is 14 amino acids.

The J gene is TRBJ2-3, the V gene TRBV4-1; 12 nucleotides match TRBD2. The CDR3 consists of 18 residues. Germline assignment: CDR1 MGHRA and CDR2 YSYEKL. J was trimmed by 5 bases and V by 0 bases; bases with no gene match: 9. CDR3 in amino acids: CASSQEGRLAGVIDTQYF. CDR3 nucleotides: TGCGCCAGCAGCCAAGAGGGGCGACTAGCGGGAGTGATAGATACGCAGTATTTT.

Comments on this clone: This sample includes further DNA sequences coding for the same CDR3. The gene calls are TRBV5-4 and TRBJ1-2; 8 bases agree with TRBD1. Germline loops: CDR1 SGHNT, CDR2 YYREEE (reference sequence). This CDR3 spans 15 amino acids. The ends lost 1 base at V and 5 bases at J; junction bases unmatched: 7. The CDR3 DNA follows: TGTGCCAGCAGCTTGAGTGGAACAGGGGGATATGGCTACACCTTC. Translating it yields CASSLSGTGGYGYTF.

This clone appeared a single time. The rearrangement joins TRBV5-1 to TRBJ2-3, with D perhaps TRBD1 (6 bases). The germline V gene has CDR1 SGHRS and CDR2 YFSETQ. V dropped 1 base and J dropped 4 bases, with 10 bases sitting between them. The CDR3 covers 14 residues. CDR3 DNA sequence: TGCGCCAGCAGCTTGACAGGGTGGGCAGATACGCAGTATTTT. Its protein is CASSLTGWADTQYF.